This T cell receptor (beta chain) was identified during a study of blood T cell repertoires in COVID-19. About the study: The study drew acute and convalescent COVID-19 samples from the United States, Italy and Spain. Sample material is recorded as cDNA or gDNA derived from T cells, B-cell-depleted T cells, or PBMCs.

Authors' data handling: The assay estimated nucleated cells by amplifying reference gene primers. The protocol was immunoSEQ multiplex PCR, while the TCRdb copy is restricted to in-frame clones and leaves out a portion. V and J calls and clone size follow that table, whereas D and trimming were derived from the DNA. The repertoire holds approximately 270,000 clones, approximately 85% seen once, with roughly 11% in the top ten. To note about this clone: The same CDR3 arises from other DNA sequences in this sample as well.

The germline gives CDR1 LGHDT, CDR2 YNNKEL (reference sequence). The CDR3 sequence is 14 residues long. J gave up 2 bases and V 4 bases, and 4 bases lay outside the gene matches. The sequencing sample was made of peripheral blood. The chain uses TRBV3-1 (or the pseudogene TRBV3-2) and TRBJ1-2, with 7 bases lining up with TRBD1. This sequence was found in a woman in her 70s with acute or convalescent COVID-19. CDR3 DNA: TGTGCCAGCAGCCCTTTAGGGGGCAACTATGGCTACACCTTC. Protein: CASSPLGGNYGYTF.